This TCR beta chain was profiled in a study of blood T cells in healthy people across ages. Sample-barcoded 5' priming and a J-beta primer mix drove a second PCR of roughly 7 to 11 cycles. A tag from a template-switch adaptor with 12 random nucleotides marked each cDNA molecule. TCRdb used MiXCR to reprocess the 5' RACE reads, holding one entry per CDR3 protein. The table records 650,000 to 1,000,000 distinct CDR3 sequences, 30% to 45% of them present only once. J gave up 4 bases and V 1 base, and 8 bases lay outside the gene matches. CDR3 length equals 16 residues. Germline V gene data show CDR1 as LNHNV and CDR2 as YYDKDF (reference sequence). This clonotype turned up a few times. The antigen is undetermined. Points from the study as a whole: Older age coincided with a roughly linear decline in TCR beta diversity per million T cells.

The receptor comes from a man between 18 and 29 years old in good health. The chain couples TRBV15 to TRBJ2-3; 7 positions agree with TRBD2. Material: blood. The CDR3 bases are TGTGCCACCAGCAGAGGGACTTGGACTAGTTCAGATACGCAGTATTTT. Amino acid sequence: CATSRGTWTSSDTQYF.